A selection of T cell receptor beta chains follows, all from one sample in a study of T-cell reconstitution after alpha-beta-depleted transplantation in children. Using its own MiXCR run on the PCR reads, TCRdb lists one record per CDR3 protein. The data contain about 580,000 distinct CDR3 sequences, under 30% of them singletons. This specimen consisted of PBMCs, mostly from graft donor cells, obtained 360 days after TCRalphabeta/CD19-depleted stem cell transplant. All receptors come from a boy under two years old who had a stem cell transplant for acute myeloid leukemia, so the T cells may come from the graft donor. The CDR3 runs from the conserved cysteine through the conserved F or W. The D gene is left open where the match is weak. Only part of the rows carry a size: once, few, many, or a class if the clone is expanded.

D gene,V gene,J gene,clone size,CDR3 DNA,CDR3 protein
NA,TRBV6-1,TRBJ2-2,few,TGTGCCAGCAGTGCACAGGGAGAAGGGGCCGGGGAGCTGTTTTTT,CASSAQGEGAGELFF
NA,TRBV20-1,TRBJ1-4,many,TGCAGTGCTACTCGACAGGACGTGAGAAAACTGTTTTTT,CSATRQDVRKLFF
NA,TRBV20-1,TRBJ2-5,few,TGCAGTGCTATACCAGGGACGCCCCAAGAGACCCAGTACTTC,CSAIPGTPQETQYF
NA,TRBV18,TRBJ2-2,few,TGTGCCAGCTCACCAGAGTACACCGGGGAGCTGTTTTTT,CASSPEYTGELFF
NA,TRBV20-1,TRBJ2-2,NA,TGCAGTGCTAGCCCCGCGAACACCGGGGAGCTGTTTTTT,CSASPANTGELFF
TRBD2,TRBV7-2,TRBJ2-3,few,TGTGCCAGCAGCTTAGCGCCCGGGGGGGCACCAGATACGCAGTATTTT,CASSLAPGGAPDTQYF
NA,TRBV20-1,TRBJ1-5,many,TGCAGTGCTAGCAGCCCTACTCATTACAATCAGCCCCAGCATTTT,CSASSPTHYNQPQHF
TRBD2,TRBV6-6,TRBJ2-3,many,TGTGCCAGCAGATGGCTAGCGGCGCCGAGTGATACGCAGTATTTT,CASRWLAAPSDTQYF
TRBD1,TRBV6-5,TRBJ1-6,many,TGTGCCAGCAGCCGAACAGGGGTTCGATCACCCCTCCACTTT,CASSRTGVRSPLHF
TRBD1,TRBV7-9,TRBJ2-7,NA,TGTGCCAGCAGCACCCCAGGGGGCGAGCAGTACTTC,CASSTPGGEQYF
NA,TRBV20-1,TRBJ2-5,many,TGCAGTGCTCAAGGTGGAGGGGCGTCGATGGAGACCCAGTACTTC,CSAQGGGASMETQYF
NA,TRBV20-1,TRBJ2-1,many,TGCAGTGCTAGTAGACAGCCTATAACCTACAATGAGCAGTTCTTC,CSASRQPITYNEQFF
TRBD1,TRBV10-3,TRBJ2-5,many,TGTGCCATCAGTGACCCTGGACAGGGGTCCCTCCAAGAGACCCAGTACTTC,CAISDPGQGSLQETQYF
NA,TRBV29-1,TRBJ2-1,NA,TGCAGCGTTGAAGATAGGACAACGTTTTCCTACAATGAGCAGTTCTTC,CSVEDRTTFSYNEQFF
TRBD1,TRBV12-3/TRBV12-4,TRBJ1-4,NA,TGTGCCAGCAGTCCCCGGCCAGGACAGGGTAATGAAAAACTGTTTTTT,CASSPRPGQGNEKLFF
NA,TRBV24-1,TRBJ2-1,NA,TGTGCCACCAGTGAATCCGGGTCCTACAATGAGCAGTTCTTC,CATSESGSYNEQFF
TRBD1,TRBV6-1,TRBJ1-2,few,TGTGCCAGCAGTCGGACAGGGACCTATGGCTACACCTTC,CASSRTGTYGYTF
TRBD1,TRBV12-3/TRBV12-4,TRBJ2-2,many,TGTGCCAGCAGTTTATTCGGACAGGGTGGGACCGGGGAGCTGTTTTTT,CASSLFGQGGTGELFF
TRBD1,TRBV27,TRBJ2-6,few,TGTGCCAGCAGTCTTGTTACAGGGGGCGCGTCTGGGGCCAACGTCCTGACTTTC,CASSLVTGGASGANVLTF
TRBD1,TRBV20-1,TRBJ1-4,NA,TGCAGTGCTACCGACAGGGTTGGTGAAAAACTGTTTTTT,CSATDRVGEKLFF
NA,TRBV21-1,TRBJ2-2,NA,TGTGCCAGCAGCGAACTAGCGGGGGGGAACACCGGGGAGCTGTTTTTT,CASSELAGGNTGELFF
TRBD1,TRBV11-2,TRBJ2-2,NA,TGTGCCAGCAGCCTGGTTTTGCCATGGGGACAGAGTCCGAACACCGGGGAGCTGTTTTTT,CASSLVLPWGQSPNTGELFF